These 29 T cell receptor beta chains were sequenced from one sample in a study of graft-versus-host responses after intestinal transplantation. Produced via immunoSEQ multiplex PCR; TCRdb's table is partial and in-frame only. The sample includes about 40,000 clones, under 95% of them seen just once. The material was PBMCs, obtained about 310 days after intestinal transplant. The receptor set was obtained from a human patient who received an intestinal transplant, so some T cells may come from the graft donor.

The rearrangement uses TRBV11-3 and TRBJ2-1, with D perhaps matching TRBD1 (5 bases). The germline CDR1 and CDR2 sequences are SGHNT and YENEEA. This CDR3 spans 13 amino acids. V was pared by 4 bases and J by 6 bases, with 10 bases between. CDR3 region: CASSSRQINEQFF. CDR3 in DNA: TGTGCCAGCAGCTCGCGACAGATCAATGAGCAGTTCTTC.

The rearrangement uses TRBV7-2 and TRBJ2-1, with TRBD2 matching over 8 bases. Germline assignment: CDR1 SGHTA and CDR2 FQGNSA. This CDR3 contains 18 residues. The V gene end was trimmed by 4 bases and the J gene end by 1 base; junction bases not matched to a gene: 12. CDR3 DNA: TGTGCCAGCAGCTCCTTCGGGGGGGGCCGTAGTTCCTACAATGAGCAGTTCTTC. Protein sequence: CASSSFGGGRSSYNEQFF.

The chain combines TRBV5-1 with TRBJ2-7, with D possibly being TRBD2 (6 bases). The germline V gene has CDR1 SGHRS and CDR2 YFSETQ. This CDR3 spans 12 amino acids. V shed 3 bases and J shed 6 bases, with 10 bases lying between them. The CDR3 loop reads CASSSLASEQYF. The CDR3 DNA reads as TGCGCCAGCAGCTCACTAGCATCCGAGCAGTACTTC. The variable domain in full, with the rest retrieved from reference TRBV5-1 and TRBJ2-7, is KAGVTQTPRYLIKTRGQQVTLSCSPISGHRSVSWYQQTPGQGLQFLFEYFSETQRNKGNFPGRFSGRQFSNSRSEMNVSTLELGDSALYLCASSSLASEQYFGPGTRLTVT.

The chain is built from TRBV5-1 and TRBJ1-1; TRBD1 aligns across 7 bases. This CDR3 is built from 15 residues. Trimming cost V 2 bases and J 0 bases; bases outside gene matches: 4. The germline gives CDR1 SGHRS, CDR2 YFSETQ. The CDR3 protein is CASSLVGTVNTEAFF. CDR3 nucleotides: TGCGCCAGCAGCTTAGTCGGGACAGTGAACACTGAAGCTTTCTTT.

The CDR3 region is CASSLGQGLWNEQFF. CDR3 nucleotides: TGTGCCAGCAGCTTGGGACAGGGACTTTGGAATGAGCAGTTCTTC. The V gene is TRBV5-8, the J gene TRBJ2-1; perhaps TRBD1 as D (7 bases). V was cut by 0 bases and J by 7 bases, with 14 bases left in between. This CDR3 is built from 15 residues. The germline V gene encodes CDR1 SGHTS and CDR2 YDEGEE.

The J gene is TRBJ2-1, the V gene TRBV2; D unclear. The length of the CDR3 is 12 residues. CDR1 SNHLY and CDR2 FYNNEI come from the germline V gene. Trimming removed 4 bases at V and 0 bases at J, with 1 base between. The CDR3 here is CASSGSYNEQFF. As DNA, the CDR3 is TGTGCCAGCAGTGGCTCCTACAATGAGCAGTTCTTC.

The V and J genes are TRBV9 and TRBJ2-6; unclear D gene. There are 16 residues in the CDR3. Germline V lookup: CDR1 SGDLS, CDR2 YYNGEE. Trimming took 0 bases from V and 0 from J, leaving 7 bases between them. The CDR3 is CASSVGHLSGANVLTF. The CDR3 DNA reads as TGTGCCAGCAGCGTAGGACACCTCTCTGGGGCCAACGTCCTGACTTTC.

The V gene is TRBV20-1, the J gene TRBJ2-3, with D unresolved. Between the trimmed V and J ends, which lost 6 bases and 2 bases, there was a span of 3 bases. CDR1 DFQATT and CDR2 SNEGSKA come from the germline V gene (reference sequence). CDR3 size: 10 residues. Here the CDR3 DNA reads TGCAGTGCGTACACAGATACGCAGTATTTT. It specifies CSAYTDTQYF.

This chain joins TRBV5-1 and TRBJ2-3; a possible D gene is TRBD2 (7 bases). The CDR3 covers 17 residues. Germline CDR1 SGHRS, CDR2 YFSETQ. Trimming left V 0 bases short and J 1 base short, with 15 bases between. The CDR3 spells CASSLAAAGARTDTQYF. DNA of the CDR3: TGCGCCAGCAGCTTGGCCGCGGCGGGGGCCCGCACAGATACGCAGTATTTT. Full variable domain (outside the CDR3, taken from reference TRBV5-1 and TRBJ2-3): KAGVTQTPRYLIKTRGQQVTLSCSPISGHRSVSWYQQTPGQGLQFLFEYFSETQRNKGNFPGRFSGRQFSNSRSEMNVSTLELGDSALYLCASSLAAAGARTDTQYFGPGTRLTVL.

The table lists this clone with a count of one. This rearrangement joins TRBV6-5 to TRBJ1-2, with D perhaps matching TRBD1 (5 bases). This CDR3 is 12 amino acids long. Per the germline V gene, CDR1 is MNHEY and CDR2 is SVGAGI. V lost 4 bases to trimming and J lost 7 bases, with 10 bases between them. CDR3 protein: CASSLRGAGYTF. CDR3 DNA sequence: TGTGCCAGCAGTTTGAGGGGAGCTGGCTACACCTTC.

V usage is TRBV4-1 and J usage is TRBJ2-1; TRBD2 matches at 7 bases. Trimming removed 0 bases from V and 9 bases from J; junction bases left unmatched: 5. Per germline, CDR1 MGHRA and CDR2 YSYEKL. This CDR3 is built from 14 residues. This chain's CDR3 is CASSQEGGGREQFF. The CDR3 nucleotides read TGCGCCAGCAGCCAAGAGGGCGGGGGTCGTGAGCAGTTCTTC.

The rearrangement links TRBV6-1 to TRBJ1-2; D is ambiguous. The CDR3 runs 13 residues. Looked up from germline, CDR1 is MNHNS and CDR2 is SASEGT. Deletions cut 0 bases from V and 4 bases from J, with 6 bases between. For the CDR3, the DNA is TGTGCCAGCAGTGAAGCAGGGTCCTATGGCTACACCTTC. It encodes CASSEAGSYGYTF.

The gene calls are TRBV10-2 and TRBJ2-3, with 7 bases lining up with TRBD2. V was pared by 9 bases and J by 3 bases, with 6 bases of the junction left unmatched. Per the germline V gene, CDR1 is WSHSY and CDR2 is SAAADI. The CDR3 contains 13 residues. The CDR3 protein is CASATAGTDTQYF. The CDR3 DNA reads TGCGCCAGTGCAACAGCGGGAACAGATACGCAGTATTTT.

The chain recombines TRBV19 with TRBJ2-7, with a weak D call TRBD2 (5 bases). The CDR3 sequence is 13 residues long. The ends were cut back, 3 bases at V and 6 bases at J, with 12 bases in the middle. Per germline, CDR1 LNHDA and CDR2 SQIVND (reference sequence). In DNA, the CDR3 is TGTGCCAGTAGTATGGGCCTAGCTAGCGAGCAGTACTTC. It specifies CASSMGLASEQYF.

This clone appeared a few times. The V call is TRBV29-1, the J call TRBJ2-7, with 7 bases fitting TRBD1. The junction had 2 bases not matched to a gene; V was cut back by 7 bases and J by 2 bases. The CDR3 extends over 11 amino acids. Germline V lookup: CDR1 SQVTM, CDR2 ANQGSEA. CDR3 loop: CSGGQTYEQYF. DNA for the CDR3: TGCAGCGGGGGACAGACCTACGAGCAGTACTTC.

V usage is TRBV10-3 and J usage is TRBJ2-2; no firm D call. The CDR3 loop spans 13 amino acids. Germline CDR1 reads ENHRY; CDR2 reads SYGVKD. V was pared by 4 bases and J by 8 bases, with 11 bases between. The CDR3, as DNA: TGTGCCATCAGTGGGAGCGCGGAAGGGGAGCTGTTTTTT. Encoded protein: CAISGSAEGELFF.

This clone occurred once. The chain uses TRBV29-1 and TRBJ1-4; TRBD1 aligns across 7 bases. The CDR3 contains 13 residues. With 7 bases clipped from V and 3 bases from J, the junction kept 5 bases outside the gene matches. CDR1 and CDR2 (germline): SQVTM, ANQGSEA. The CDR3 nucleotides are TGCAGCGCCGCGGGACAGCCTAATGAAAAACTGTTTTTT. Translating gives CSAAGQPNEKLFF.

V gene TRBV5-1 combines with J gene TRBJ2-5; D ambiguous. Between the trimmed V and J ends, which lost 4 bases and 5 bases, there was a span of 15 bases. This CDR3 contains 14 residues. Germline assignment: CDR1 SGHRS and CDR2 YFSETQ. CDR3 DNA: TGCGCCAGCAGCCCACCAGGTAGTATCGAGACCCAGTACTTC. Encoded protein: CASSPPGSIETQYF.

The V call is TRBV7-2, the J call TRBJ2-7, with 8 bases identical to TRBD1. The V segment lost 4 bases and the J segment 3 bases; nucleotides outside the gene matches: 8. The CDR3 loop spans 15 amino acids. Germline CDR1 is SGHTA and CDR2 is FQGNSA. The CDR3, as DNA: TGTGCCAGCAGCTCAGTGGACAGGGCCCTCTACGAGCAGTACTTC. It encodes CASSSVDRALYEQYF. Full variable domain (missing parts from reference TRBV7-2 and TRBJ2-7): GAGVSQSPSNKVTEKGKDVELRCDPISGHTALYWYRQSLGQGLEFLIYFQGNSAPDKSGLPSDRFSAERTGGSVSTLTIQRTQQEDSAVYLCASSSVDRALYEQYFGPGTRLTVT.

This chain connects TRBV2 to TRBJ2-1, with no clear D. Per germline, CDR1 SNHLY and CDR2 FYNNEI. V shed 5 bases and J shed 1 base, with 6 bases lying between them. The CDR3 contains 13 residues. CDR3 bases: TGTGCCAGCAGTTCTAGTTCCTACAATGAGCAGTTCTTC. This codes for CASSSSSYNEQFF.

This rearrangement joins TRBV4-2 to TRBJ1-1; perhaps TRBD1 as D (6 bases). The CDR3 has 17 amino acids. V was trimmed by 5 bases and J by 1 base, leaving 20 bases between them. The germline V gene has CDR1 LGHNA and CDR2 YNFKEQ. CDR3 in amino acids: CASSSLGAGARNTEAFF. The CDR3 DNA sequence: TGTGCCAGCAGCTCCTTGGGGGCAGGGGCAAGGAACACTGAAGCTTTCTTT.

The V call is TRBV5-6, the J call TRBJ2-7, with 10 bases identical to TRBD1. The CDR3 runs 15 residues. The ends lost 4 bases at V and 4 bases at J; junction bases unmatched: 8. CDR1 SGHDT and CDR2 YYEEEE come from the germline V gene. This CDR3 reads CASSVPGTGVYEQYF. The CDR3 DNA follows: TGTGCCAGCAGCGTACCTGGGACAGGGGTTTACGAGCAGTACTTC.

This chain links TRBV21-1 with TRBJ2-6; the D call of TRBD2 is as the table states it, not checked on the DNA. TRBV21-1 is a documented pseudogene. This CDR3 contains 15 residues. The DNA for the CDR3 is TGTGCCAGCAGCAAGAGATGCTCTGGGGCCAACGTCCTGACTTTC. This gives the protein CASSKRCSGANVLTF.

The J gene is TRBJ2-1, the V gene TRBV14; 12 bases match TRBD2. Germline loops: CDR1 SGHDN, CDR2 FVKESK. V was clipped by 1 base and J by 4 bases; unmatched bases: 5. The CDR3 has 17 amino acids. The CDR3 region is CASSQGNLAGGYNEQFF. The CDR3 region has the DNA TGTGCCAGCAGCCAAGGGAATCTAGCGGGAGGGTACAATGAGCAGTTCTTC.

The V and J genes are TRBV6-6 and TRBJ2-5, with TRBD1 identical over 8 bases. V shed 6 bases and J 2 bases; nucleotides not matched to a gene: 5. The germline V gene has CDR1 MNHNY and CDR2 SVGAGI (reference sequence). The CDR3 extends over 14 amino acids. CDR3 amino acids: CASSRDRGQETQYF. CDR3 sequence (DNA): TGTGCCAGCAGCCGTGACAGGGGACAAGAGACCCAGTACTTC.

This clone was seen more than once but under ten times. This chain uses TRBV5-1 with TRBJ2-3; 11 positions agree with TRBD2. J lost 5 bases, V lost 3 bases, and 17 bases had no gene match. The CDR3 consists of 19 residues. Germline V CDR1 and CDR2: SGHRS, YFSETQ. This CDR3 is CASSSSQSVAGGRGDTQYF. DNA of the CDR3: TGCGCCAGCAGCTCCTCACAATCAGTAGCGGGGGGGCGTGGAGATACGCAGTATTTT.

This clone was seen a single time. This sequence joins TRBV7-3 and TRBJ2-2, with 9 bases fitting TRBD1. The CDR3 length is 14 residues. Germline V CDR1 and CDR2: SGHTA, FQGTGA. V lost 6 bases and J lost 6; bases outside the gene matches: 5. Here the CDR3 reads CASRANRGPGELFF. CDR3 nucleotide sequence: TGTGCCAGCAGGGCCAACAGGGGGCCCGGGGAGCTGTTTTTT.

CDR3 DNA: TGCGCCAGCAGCTTGGGACAGGTGCTTGGGGCCAAAAACATTCAGTACTTC. This gives the protein CASSLGQVLGAKNIQYF. V and J are TRBV5-1 and TRBJ2-4, with D possibly being TRBD1 (6 bases). The germline V and J ends were trimmed by 0 bases and 1 base, with 14 bases remaining between them. This CDR3 spans 17 amino acids. Per germline, CDR1 SGHRS and CDR2 YFSETQ. Supplemented by reference TRBV5-1 and TRBJ2-4, the full variable domain reads KAGVTQTPRYLIKTRGQQVTLSCSPISGHRSVSWYQQTPGQGLQFLFEYFSETQRNKGNFPGRFSGRQFSNSRSEMNVSTLELGDSALYLCASSLGQVLGAKNIQYFGAGTRLSVL.

This clone was seen a handful of times. The chain is built from TRBV6-1 and TRBJ1-2, with D perhaps matching TRBD1 (5 bases). V was clipped by 0 bases and J by 0 bases, with 8 bases between them. This CDR3 has 15 amino acids. CDR1 and CDR2 from the germline V gene are MNHNS and SASEGT. The CDR3 bases are TGTGCCAGCAGTGAAGCGCCGGGACCTAACTATGGCTACACCTTC. Its translation: CASSEAPGPNYGYTF.